This T cell receptor beta chain came from a study of tumor-infiltrating lymphocytes in primary liver carcinoma. About the research overall: Tumors measured roughly 4.2 to 10 cm and were stage T1-T3 N0M0. The study's findings and limits: Blood trailed tumors significantly in top-250-clone fraction (p = 0.039). Just around 8-25% of top clones spanned all five tumor regions.

With respect to this clonotype: Its antigen is not identified.

The researchers produced TCR beta cDNA from 450 to 600 ng total RNA with a constant-region primer. ARM-PCR was slightly modified, and three nested multiplex PCR rounds with it gave rise to the TCR beta libraries. Rounds one and two of PCR, each of around 9 cycles, were primed with TRBV1-TRBV30 forward primers and a C-beta reverse primer. TCRdb fed the multiplex PCR reads into MiXCR, producing one record per CDR3 protein. The sample lists more than 90,000 distinct CDR3 sequences, around 73% occurring once. Germline V gene lookup returns CDR1 SGHDT and CDR2 YYEEEE. V lost 1 base and J lost 2; bases outside the gene matches: 1. This CDR3 spans 14 amino acids. Starting material for RNA and DNA co-extraction consisted of roughly 19-34 mg of unsorted bulk tissue. Five distinct regions per tumor were sampled.

The sequencing input was liver tumor tissue from sampling region 2. As to subset: tumor region T2, inferior pole. The chain carries TRBV5-6 and TRBJ2-3; 7 bases agree with TRBD2. This receptor was obtained from an older woman with primary liver carcinoma and hepatitis B virus infection. This CDR3 reads CASSLRGVTDTQYF. Here the CDR3 DNA reads TGTGCCAGCAGCTTGCGGGGGGTCACAGATACGCAGTATTTT.